These 18 T cell receptor beta chains share one sample of origin, sequenced in a study of blood T cell repertoires in COVID-19. Measured with immunoSEQ multiplex PCR; TCRdb has only the in-frame clones, and not every one. The data hold about 250,000 clones, with 70% to 90% observed a single time. The sequenced material came from peripheral blood. The receptors stem from a man in his forties or fifties with COVID-19, enrolled during active disease.

The chain uses TRBV7-3 and TRBJ2-1; the match to TRBD2 covers 7 bases. V shed 2 bases, J shed 0 bases, and the junction held 4 bases outside the gene matches. Germline values: CDR1 SGHTA, CDR2 FQGTGA. The CDR3 spans 16 residues. Here the CDR3 DNA reads TGTGCCAGCAGCTTATCAGGCGGGGGCTCCTACAATGAGCAGTTCTTC. Its protein product is CASSLSGGGSYNEQFF.

The rearrangement links TRBV6-1 to TRBJ1-2; D possibly corresponds to TRBD1 (5 bases). The CDR3 sequence is 15 residues long. Germline CDR1 and CDR2: MNHNS and SASEGT. Trimming shortened V by 0 bases and J by 4 bases, and 12 bases separated the two germline ends. The CDR3 here is CASSEALGPAYGYTF. The CDR3, as DNA: TGTGCCAGCAGTGAAGCGCTGGGGCCGGCCTATGGCTACACCTTC.

The chain carries TRBV7-2 and TRBJ2-7, with 7 bases identical to TRBD2. The germline gives CDR1 SGHTA, CDR2 FQGNSA. The junction had 8 bases not matched to a gene; V was cut back by 3 bases and J by 3 bases. The CDR3 covers 15 residues. CDR3 DNA sequence: TGTGCCAGCAGCTTTATCTGGGGGGGTAACTACGAGCAGTACTTC. It encodes CASSFIWGGNYEQYF.

The chain carries TRBV11-2 and TRBJ2-1, with D hard to call. Trimming removed 0 bases at V and 8 bases at J, with 5 bases between. Germline V lookup: CDR1 SGHAT, CDR2 FQNNGV. CDR3 size: 12 residues. The CDR3 sequence is CASSLDHYEQFF. CDR3 DNA: TGTGCCAGCAGCTTAGATCACTATGAGCAGTTCTTC.

In its sample, this clone is medium-sized (0.01 to 0.1%). V usage is TRBV7-9 and J usage is TRBJ2-2; tentative D call: TRBD2 (5 bases). The germline gives CDR1 SEHNR, CDR2 FQNEAQ (reference sequence). The CDR3 covers 15 residues. The V end was cut by 5 bases, the J end by 6 bases, with 16 bases between. The CDR3 nucleotides are TGTGCCAGCAGCCCCGTTAATACGAGGGCCGGGGAGCTGTTTTTT. Translation gives CASSPVNTRAGELFF.

The chain is built from TRBV28 and TRBJ1-2; a possible D gene is TRBD1 (5 bases). The CDR3 loop spans 13 amino acids. Looked up from germline, CDR1 is MDHEN and CDR2 is SYDVKM. Trimming took off 8 bases at V and 8 bases at J, with 18 bases between the two ends. Here the CDR3 reads CASWMLGGGGYTF. In DNA, the CDR3 is TGTGCCAGCTGGATGCTCGGGGGTGGGGGCTACACCTTC.

The CDR3: CASSAPLGNTIYF. The DNA of the CDR3 is TGTGCCAGCAGTGCCCCACTTGGAAACACCATATATTTT. The chain employs TRBV25-1 and TRBJ1-3; D is unresolved. Trimming took off 4 bases at V and 3 bases at J, with 7 bases between the two ends. The CDR3 consists of 13 residues. Germline V gene lookup returns CDR1 MGHDK and CDR2 SYGVNS.

The V gene is TRBV10-3, the J gene TRBJ2-2; 10 nucleotides line up with TRBD1. This CDR3 region has 16 residues. The V gene's germline CDR1 is ENHRY and CDR2 SYGVKD. V shed 3 bases, J shed 6 bases, and the junction held 7 bases outside the gene matches. Here the CDR3 DNA reads TGTGCCATCAGTGAACGACAGGGGGCTCGGGCCGGGGAGCTGTTTTTT. Translation gives CAISERQGARAGELFF.

This sequence joins TRBV14 and TRBJ2-7; D unresolved. This CDR3 is 14 amino acids long. CDR1 is SGHDN, CDR2 FVKESK, per germline. Trimming took off 3 bases at V and 2 bases at J, with 11 bases between the two ends. The chain's CDR3 is CASSHSENPYEQYF. CDR3 bases: TGTGCCAGCAGCCACTCCGAGAACCCCTACGAGCAGTACTTC.

The sample holds one count of this clone. This sequence joins TRBV7-9 and TRBJ2-1, with TRBD2 matching 11 bases. V lost 5 bases to trimming and J lost 5 bases; unmatched junction nucleotides: 11. The CDR3 is 17 amino acids. Germline V gene sequence: CDR1 SEHNR, CDR2 FQNEAQ (reference sequence). The CDR3 coding sequence is TGTGCCAGCAGCGCAGGTCCGGGACTAGCGGCCCACAATGAGCAGTTCTTC. It specifies CASSAGPGLAAHNEQFF.

In the case of this clone: One end of the junction is discordant with germline, which a read error may explain. The chain joins TRBV18 to TRBJ2-7; 16 bases are a match to TRBD2. This CDR3 comprises 14 residues. The germline V gene encodes CDR1 KGHSH and CDR2 LQKENI. The CDR3, as DNA: TGTGCCAGCTCATCCCCCGGGACTAGCGGGGGGGCATGCTTC. Protein product: CASSSPGTSGGACF.

This clone was seen only a few times. The rearrangement joins TRBV27 to TRBJ2-4; D not certain. Germline values: CDR1 MNHEY, CDR2 SMNVEV (reference sequence). Trimming cost V 8 bases and J 1 base, with 6 bases left between them. This CDR3 has 12 amino acids. CDR3 DNA sequence: TGTGCCAGCCTCCCGGCCAAAAACATTCAGTACTTC. Amino acids: CASLPAKNIQYF.

This clone occurred once. This sequence joins TRBV29-1 and TRBJ1-2; a possible D gene is TRBD1 (6 bases). CDR3 length: 12 residues. Germline CDR1 reads SQVTM; CDR2 reads ANQGSEA. The V gene lost 7 bases and the J gene lost 8 bases, with 17 bases spanning the gap. CDR3 amino acids: CSARGGEGGYTF. CDR3 nucleotides: TGCAGCGCACGCGGGGGCGAGGGGGGCTACACCTTC.

The V call is TRBV7-9, the J call TRBJ1-6; TRBD1 is a possible D gene (5 bases). V gave up 6 bases and J gave up 2 bases, with 8 bases separating them. Germline V gene sequence: CDR1 SEHNR, CDR2 FQNEAQ (reference sequence). This CDR3 region has 14 residues. The DNA for the CDR3 is TGTGCCAGCAGGACAGAGGCCTATAATTCACCCCTCCACTTT. As protein: CASRTEAYNSPLHF.

The chain is built from TRBV2 and TRBJ2-7; D may be TRBD1 (6 bases). V was cut by 3 bases and J by 2 bases, with 14 bases left in between. The CDR3 spans 15 residues. Germline values: CDR1 SNHLY, CDR2 FYNNEI. The CDR3 nucleotides are TGTGCCAGCAGTGACTCAGGGGCCTCCCCCTACGAGCAGTACTTC. It is translated as CASSDSGASPYEQYF.

This clone has only one observation. The V and J genes are TRBV5-8 and TRBJ1-4, with D maybe TRBD1 (6 bases). CDR3 length: 15 residues. V was trimmed by 6 bases and J by 4 bases, leaving 16 bases between them. CDR1 SGHTS and CDR2 YDEGEE come from the germline V gene. CDR3 loop: CASKRDTGFNEKLFF. The CDR3 nucleotides are TGTGCCAGCAAACGGGACACGGGTTTTAATGAAAAACTGTTTTTT.

The genes are TRBV18 and TRBJ1-5; D remains ambiguous. V lost 2 bases, J lost 0 bases, and 11 bases lay in between. The CDR3 is made up of 16 amino acids. CDR1 and CDR2 (germline): KGHSH, LQKENI. CDR3 DNA: TGTGCCAGCTCACCAGGAGACCCCCTTAGCAATCAGCCCCAGCATTTT. Translation: CASSPGDPLSNQPQHF.

The genes are TRBV11-2 and TRBJ2-5; 10 positions agree with TRBD2. V lost 4 bases and J lost 5; bases outside the gene matches: 7. The germline V gene has CDR1 SGHAT and CDR2 FQNNGV. The CDR3 sequence is 15 residues long. CDR3 DNA sequence: TGTGCCAGCAGCTCGGGTCTAGCGGGGGCGGAGACCCAGTACTTC. This sequence encodes CASSSGLAGAETQYF.